A selection of T cell receptor beta chains follows, all from one sample in a study of shared clonotypes between healthy human individuals. Some clones are missing from TCRdb's copy, which holds only in-frame ones; the method was immunoSEQ multiplex PCR. The table lists about 2 million clones, roughly 94% of them singletons. Sequenced material: naive CD4+ T cells sorted from blood. Receptors were obtained from a man younger than 35 in good health. Both conserved end residues are part of each CDR3. A D gene is named only where the DNA matches it firmly. Clone size is shown for a subset of rows, as once, few, many or a class of expanded clone.

clone_size: -
v_call: TRBV27
d_call: -
j_call: TRBJ2-7
cdr3_nt: TGTGCCAGCAGTTTTGGCCCCGACTACGAGCAGTACTTC
cdr3_aa: CASSFGPDYEQYF

clone_size: once
v_call: TRBV7-2
d_call: -
j_call: TRBJ1-4
cdr3_nt: TGTGCCAGCAGCTTATCTGCAATCCCGGGGGAAAAACTGTTTTTT
cdr3_aa: CASSLSAIPGEKLFF

clone_size: -
v_call: TRBV28
d_call: TRBD1
j_call: TRBJ1-1
cdr3_nt: TGTGCCAGCAGCCGAAAGTACAGGGGGCGCAAGGACACTGAAGCTTTCTTT
cdr3_aa: CASSRKYRGRKDTEAFF

clone_size: -
v_call: TRBV19
d_call: -
j_call: TRBJ2-5
cdr3_nt: TGTGCCAGTAGTGAAACACGTAGCCAAGAGACCCAGTACTTC
cdr3_aa: CASSETRSQETQYF

clone_size: -
v_call: TRBV5-4
d_call: -
j_call: TRBJ2-2
cdr3_nt: TGTGCCAGCAGCGGCGACAGGAGGGACACCGGGGAGCTGTTTTTT
cdr3_aa: CASSGDRRDTGELFF

clone_size: -
v_call: TRBV7-8
d_call: -
j_call: TRBJ2-1
cdr3_nt: TGTGCCAGCAGCGGAAGACACCGGGACCTCCCCTACAATGAGCAGTTCTTC
cdr3_aa: CASSGRHRDLPYNEQFF

clone_size: -
v_call: TRBV5-6
d_call: -
j_call: TRBJ1-4
cdr3_nt: TGTGCCAGCAGCTTGTTAAGGGCAACGGCAACTAATGAAAAACTGTTTTTT
cdr3_aa: CASSLLRATATNEKLFF

clone_size: -
v_call: TRBV30
d_call: TRBD1
j_call: TRBJ1-3
cdr3_nt: TGTGCCTGGAGTGGGGTAGGGGGCTTCTCTGGAAACACCATATATTTT
cdr3_aa: CAWSGVGGFSGNTIYF

clone_size: -
v_call: TRBV28
d_call: TRBD1
j_call: TRBJ2-7
cdr3_nt: TGTGCCAGCAGTCTATATTCGTGGACAGGGACGGGGGAGCAGTACTTC
cdr3_aa: CASSLYSWTGTGEQYF

clone_size: -
v_call: TRBV19
d_call: -
j_call: TRBJ2-2
cdr3_nt: TGTGCCAGTAGTATGGGAACCTCAGTGATCACCGGGGAGCTGTTTTTT
cdr3_aa: CASSMGTSVITGELFF

clone_size: -
v_call: TRBV10-2
d_call: TRBD1
j_call: TRBJ2-7
cdr3_nt: TGCGCCAGCAGGTACCCGGGACAGGGCCCCTACGAGCAGTACTTC
cdr3_aa: CASRYPGQGPYEQYF

clone_size: -
v_call: TRBV5-6
d_call: TRBD1
j_call: TRBJ1-6
cdr3_nt: TGTGCCAGCAGCTTGGGTTTCGGGCAGGGGGATTCACCCCTCCACTTT
cdr3_aa: CASSLGFGQGDSPLHF

clone_size: -
v_call: TRBV5-1
d_call: -
j_call: TRBJ1-4
cdr3_nt: TGCGCCAGCAGCTTGCGGGGAGATAGAGAAAAACTGTTTTTT
cdr3_aa: CASSLRGDREKLFF

clone_size: -
v_call: TRBV28
d_call: -
j_call: TRBJ1-2
cdr3_nt: TGTGCCAGCAGTTTTTCCGGGAAGGCTAACTATGGCTACACCTTC
cdr3_aa: CASSFSGKANYGYTF

clone_size: -
v_call: TRBV7-2
d_call: -
j_call: TRBJ2-5
cdr3_nt: TGTGCCAGCAGCTTAGGCAGACAAGAGACCCAGTACTTC
cdr3_aa: CASSLGRQETQYF

clone_size: -
v_call: TRBV7-2
d_call: -
j_call: TRBJ2-2
cdr3_nt: TGTGCCAGCAAGCAGGTCGCCGGGGAGCTGTTTTTT
cdr3_aa: CASKQVAGELFF

clone_size: -
v_call: TRBV28
d_call: -
j_call: TRBJ2-2
cdr3_nt: TGTGCCAGCAGTTTATCTACAGGGAGAGTGGCCGGGGAGCTGTTTTTT
cdr3_aa: CASSLSTGRVAGELFF

clone_size: -
v_call: TRBV7-7
d_call: -
j_call: TRBJ2-5
cdr3_nt: TGTGCTAGCAGCTTAGGACGGGGGGCTCCCGAGACCCAGTACTTC
cdr3_aa: CASSLGRGAPETQYF

clone_size: -
v_call: TRBV5-4
d_call: -
j_call: TRBJ1-2
cdr3_nt: TGTGCCAGCAGCTTGAATCCCGACCGGAATGGCTACACCTTC
cdr3_aa: CASSLNPDRNGYTF

clone_size: -
v_call: TRBV6-1
d_call: -
j_call: TRBJ2-7
cdr3_nt: TGTGCCAGCAGTTTAAGTGGCCCCGGCTACGAGCAGTACTTC
cdr3_aa: CASSLSGPGYEQYF

clone_size: -
v_call: TRBV5-1
d_call: TRBD1
j_call: TRBJ2-2
cdr3_nt: TGCGCCAGCAGCAAAGACAGGGGATACACCGGGGAGCTGTTTTTT
cdr3_aa: CASSKDRGYTGELFF

clone_size: -
v_call: TRBV12-2
d_call: -
j_call: TRBJ1-2
cdr3_nt: TGTGCAAGTCGCTTAACGAGTATGTGCAGAAGAGTCTATGGCTACACCTTC
cdr3_aa: CASRLTSMCRRVYGYTF

clone_size: -
v_call: TRBV5-1
d_call: -
j_call: TRBJ2-1
cdr3_nt: TGCGCCAGCAGCTTGGACAGGTCCCCCTACAATGAGCAGTTCTTC
cdr3_aa: CASSLDRSPYNEQFF

clone_size: -
v_call: TRBV21-1
d_call: -
j_call: TRBJ2-5
cdr3_nt: TGTGCCAGCAGCCGACAGGGCATCCAAGAGACCCAGTACTTC
cdr3_aa: CASSRQGIQETQYF

clone_size: -
v_call: TRBV19
d_call: TRBD1
j_call: TRBJ2-7
cdr3_nt: TGTGCTTCTTCGACCGCCACGGGACAGAGCTACTACGAGCAGTACTTC
cdr3_aa: CASSTATGQSYYEQYF